These 8 T cell receptor beta chains were sequenced from one sample in a study of shared clonotypes between healthy human individuals. Naive CD8 cells lacked CD45RO and underwent positive selection for CCR7, leaving out terminally differentiated effector memory CD45RA+ cells. Sequenced by immunoSEQ multiplex PCR; TCRdb stores in-frame clones only, minus some. This sample has about 2.1 million clones, with roughly 95% found just once. The source material was naive CD8+ T cells from PBMCs. These receptors were taken from a man aged 18 to 29 in good health. Some clones in this sample may be carry-over from other donors' samples.

In its sample, this clone was seen once. The chain carries TRBV5-6 and TRBJ2-5; TRBD2 matches at 12 bases. This CDR3 region has 17 residues. The V and J ends lost 1 base and 2 bases, in that order; junction bases with no gene match: 6. The germline CDR1 and CDR2 sequences are SGHDT and YYEEEE. CDR3 residues: CASSLLAGGPPQETQYF. For the CDR3, the DNA is TGTGCCAGCAGCTTGCTAGCGGGAGGGCCCCCTCAAGAGACCCAGTACTTC.

V usage is TRBV7-9 and J usage is TRBJ2-2; 11 bases line up with TRBD2. With V trimmed by 4 bases and J by 5 bases, 15 bases remained unmatched. There are 19 residues in the CDR3. The germline V gene has CDR1 SEHNR and CDR2 FQNEAQ (reference sequence). CDR3 in DNA: TGTGCCAGCAGCTCCCAAGCCGGAACTAGCGGGAGTTTTACCGGGGAGCTGTTTTTT. Translation: CASSSQAGTSGSFTGELFF.

This chain links TRBV28 with TRBJ2-3, with a weak D call TRBD1 (5 bases). From germline, CDR1 is MDHEN and CDR2 SYDVKM. Trimming cost V 2 bases and J 2 bases, with 14 bases left between them. The CDR3 totals 16 residues. In DNA, the CDR3 is TGTGCCAGCAGTTTAACCAGCGACAGCCTCACAGATACGCAGTATTTT. Protein product: CASSLTSDSLTDTQYF.

V usage is TRBV27 and J usage is TRBJ2-7; D unresolved. CDR1 and CDR2 from the germline V gene are MNHEY and SMNVEV (reference sequence). The CDR3 covers 16 residues. Deletions cut 0 bases from V and 4 bases from J, with 16 bases between. CDR3 coding DNA: TGTGCCAGCAGTTTATCGAGGCGAAATGGGGATTACGAGCAGTACTTC. Its translation: CASSLSRRNGDYEQYF.

The chain uses TRBV9 and TRBJ2-1, with 7 bases aligning to TRBD2. Per the germline V gene, CDR1 is SGDLS and CDR2 is YYNGEE. The V and J ends lost 2 bases and 0 bases, in that order; junction bases with no gene match: 11. The CDR3 runs 18 residues. The CDR3 nucleotides read TGTGCCAGCAGCGTCGGGCTAGCGGCGATATCCTCCTACAATGAGCAGTTCTTC. This gives the protein CASSVGLAAISSYNEQFF. Variable domain in full (rest from reference TRBV9 and TRBJ2-1): DSGVTQTPKHLITATGQRVTLRCSPRSGDLSVYWYQQSLDQGLQFLIQYYNGEERAKGNILERFSAQQFPDLHSELNLSSLELGDSALYFCASSVGLAAISSYNEQFFGPGTRLTVL.

The J gene is TRBJ2-5, the V gene TRBV28, with 8 bases fitting TRBD1. The CDR3 covers 14 residues. V lost 7 bases to trimming and J lost 4 bases; unmatched junction nucleotides: 8. Germline CDR1 MDHEN, CDR2 SYDVKM. The CDR3 DNA sequence: TGTGCCAGCAATCCCGGACAGGGTGGAGAGACCCAGTACTTC. Its protein is CASNPGQGGETQYF.

Comment on this clone: One junction end disagrees with the germline gene, perhaps due to a read error. The chain joins TRBV18 to TRBJ2-1, with TRBD2 matching over 9 bases. The CDR3 totals 12 residues. Germline V gene lookup returns CDR1 KGHSH and CDR2 LQKENI. The CDR3, as DNA: TGTGCCAGCTCACCCTACGCGGGAGGGGGGGTCTTC. Translating it yields CASSPYAGGGVF. Together with reference TRBV18 and TRBJ2-1, the CDR3 gives the full variable domain: NAGVMQNPRHLVRRRGQEARLRCSPMKGHSHVYWYRQLPEEGLKFMVYLQKENIIDESGMPKERFSAEFPKEGPSILRIQQVVRGDSAAYFCASSPYAGGGVFGPGTRLTVL.

The rearrangement uses TRBV4-2 and TRBJ1-2; 8 bases map to TRBD1. Germline V gene sequence: CDR1 LGHNA, CDR2 YNFKEQ. Unmatched junction bases numbered 7, after V lost 0 bases and J lost 4 bases. The CDR3 consists of 16 residues. The CDR3 region is CASSQEYRDRSYGYTF. The CDR3 DNA follows: TGTGCCAGCAGCCAAGAATACAGGGACAGGAGCTATGGCTACACCTTC.